Listed below are T cell receptor beta chains from one sample, sequenced in a study of CD8 T cells in ankylosing spondylitis. TCRdb analysed the 5' RACE reads with MiXCR anew, one entry per CDR3 protein. This repertoire shows 500,000 to 550,000 distinct CDR3 sequences, about 12% found once; its top ten account for approximately 6.2%. The sample taken for sequencing was blood, either unsorted or a sorted T cell fraction (not recorded which). Receptor source: a male donor with ankylosing spondylitis. Each CDR3 is given with its conserved first and last residue. The D gene is left open where the match is weak. Rows may omit the clone size; those that give it use once, few, many or a size class.

V gene,clone size,J gene,D gene,CDR3 protein,CDR3 DNA
TRBV18,NA,TRBJ2-7,TRBD1,CASSPLKGANEQYF,TGTGCCAGCTCACCCCTTAAGGGGGCGAATGAGCAGTACTTC
TRBV11-2,once,TRBJ2-5,NA,CASSLGLRSGRKETQYF,TGTGCCAGCAGCTTAGGATTGAGGTCGGGGCGAAAAGAGACCCAGTACTTC
TRBV5-1,NA,TRBJ2-3,TRBD2,CASSLGPLAGSGGTDTQYF,TGCGCCAGCAGCTTGGGGCCACTAGCGGGGTCCGGGGGCACAGATACGCAGTATTTT
TRBV6-1,NA,TRBJ2-7,NA,CASRDLAVQYYEQYF,TGTGCCAGCAGAGATTTGGCGGTTCAATATTACGAGCAGTACTTC
TRBV12-3/TRBV12-4,few,TRBJ2-2,NA,CASSGTDSPGELFF,TGTGCCAGCAGCGGGACGGACTCCCCCGGGGAGCTGTTTTTT
TRBV5-5,NA,TRBJ2-7,NA,CASSSRDRKYEQYF,TGTGCCAGCAGCTCCCGGGACCGCAAATACGAGCAGTACTTC
TRBV20-1,NA,TRBJ2-5,TRBD2,CSARDSRHRTSAPGETQYF,TGCAGTGCTAGAGATTCGCGCCATCGGACTAGCGCACCAGGGGAGACCCAGTACTTC
TRBV9,NA,TRBJ2-1,TRBD2,CASSVAGGGRLDEQFF,TGTGCCAGCAGCGTAGCTGGGGGCGGGAGGTTGGATGAGCAGTTCTTC
TRBV6-5,many,TRBJ2-1,NA,CASSYRGSYNEQFF,TGTGCCAGCAGTTACAGGGGGTCCTACAATGAGCAGTTCTTC
TRBV12-3/TRBV12-4,NA,TRBJ1-2,NA,CASSFVTAGEYGYTF,TGTGCCAGCAGTTTTGTAACCGCCGGGGAGTATGGCTACACCTTC
TRBV27,few,TRBJ2-1,NA,CASSLRGRGGYNEQFF,TGTGCCAGCAGTTTACGGGGGAGGGGGGGGTACAATGAGCAGTTCTTC
TRBV5-6,many,TRBJ2-7,TRBD1,CASSPRTGVHEQYF,TGTGCCAGCAGCCCGAGGACAGGGGTCCACGAGCAGTACTTC
TRBV18,few,TRBJ1-1,TRBD1,CASSPSTGMATEAFF,TGTGCCAGCTCACCATCGACAGGGATGGCCACTGAAGCTTTCTTT
TRBV11-2,NA,TRBJ2-5,NA,CASSSIRGETQYF,TGTGCCAGCAGCTCCATTCGTGGGGAGACCCAGTACTTC
TRBV6-1,NA,TRBJ1-5,TRBD1,CASSERQGYQPQHF,TGTGCCAGCAGTGAGAGACAGGGGTATCAGCCCCAGCATTTT
TRBV5-1,few,TRBJ1-1,NA,CASSLGGEVGDPTSEAFF,TGCGCCAGCAGCTTGGGGGGGGAGGTCGGCGACCCAACATCTGAAGCTTTCTTT
TRBV27,many,TRBJ2-4,TRBD2,CASSLGEGGNIQYF,TGTGCCAGCAGTTTGGGGGAGGGCGGAAACATTCAGTACTTC
TRBV7-2,many,TRBJ2-3,TRBD2,CASSSRTSGSTDTQYF,TGTGCCAGCAGCTCTCGGACTAGCGGTTCCACAGATACGCAGTATTTT
TRBV5-1,NA,TRBJ2-1,TRBD2,CASSIGLAGGSEQFF,TGCGCCAGCAGCATCGGACTAGCGGGGGGAAGTGAGCAGTTCTTC
TRBV7-9,many,TRBJ2-1,TRBD2,CASSLLAGANEQFF,TGTGCCAGCAGCTTATTAGCGGGAGCCAATGAGCAGTTCTTC
TRBV29-1,few,TRBJ2-5,TRBD1,CSVEVRGREETQYF,TGCAGCGTTGAGGTGAGGGGGCGAGAAGAGACCCAGTACTTC
TRBV12-3/TRBV12-4,few,TRBJ1-1,TRBD1,CASSFVTGGFITEAFF,TGTGCCAGCAGTTTCGTGACAGGGGGCTTTATCACTGAAGCTTTCTTT
TRBV11-1,few,TRBJ2-1,NA,CASSLIAGLTRNEQFF,TGTGCCAGCAGCTTAATTGCGGGACTGACGCGGAATGAGCAGTTCTTC
TRBV5-1,few,TRBJ2-1,NA,CASSLGQTSDEQFF,TGCGCCAGCAGCTTGGGACAGACAAGCGATGAGCAGTTCTTC
TRBV29-1,few,TRBJ2-1,NA,CSVEGPPAPRFF,TGCAGCGTTGAAGGCCCCCCTGCCCCCCGGTTCTTC
TRBV24-1,many,TRBJ2-3,TRBD2,CATSEPGTSGRHTQYF,TGTGCCACCAGTGAGCCCGGGACTAGCGGTAGACATACGCAGTATTTT
TRBV5-5,NA,TRBJ1-6,NA,CASSLSRIRGHSPLHF,TGTGCCAGCAGCTTGAGTCGGATACGGGGGCATTCACCCCTCCACTTT
TRBV30,few,TRBJ2-5,TRBD2,CAWSVGLANGETQYF,TGTGCCTGGAGTGTGGGACTAGCTAATGGAGAGACCCAGTACTTC
TRBV5-8,NA,TRBJ1-2,NA,CASSFRARKNYGYTF,TGTGCCAGCAGCTTTAGGGCAAGGAAAAACTATGGCTACACCTTC
TRBV3-1,few,TRBJ2-5,TRBD2,CASSQDYFIAGAPQETQYF,TGTGCCAGCAGCCAAGATTATTTTATAGCGGGAGCCCCACAAGAGACCCAGTACTTC
TRBV4-1,NA,TRBJ2-3,NA,CASSQDVRTDTQYF,TGCGCCAGCAGCCAAGATGTCCGCACAGATACGCAGTATTTT
TRBV20-1,NA,TRBJ2-4,NA,CSATLGGWQGGKNIQYF,TGCAGTGCCACCTTAGGAGGTTGGCAGGGTGGCAAAAACATTCAGTACTTC
TRBV6-1,NA,TRBJ2-4,TRBD2,CASSGLAGGGAKNIQYF,TGTGCCAGCAGCGGACTAGCGGGAGGGGGGGCCAAAAACATTCAGTACTTC
TRBV3-1,many,TRBJ1-1,NA,CASSQGGGGTEAFF,TGTGCCAGCAGCCAAGGTGGCGGGGGAACTGAAGCTTTCTTT
TRBV27,few,TRBJ1-2,NA,CASSILGRGNNYGYTF,TGTGCCAGCAGTATCCTTGGGAGGGGAAATAACTATGGCTACACCTTC
TRBV5-1,many,TRBJ2-1,NA,CASSRGPSGDEQFF,TGCGCCAGCAGCCGGGGGCCCAGCGGGGATGAGCAGTTCTTC
TRBV24-1,NA,TRBJ2-1,TRBD2,CATSDDSGTNYNEQFF,TGTGCCACCAGTGATGATAGCGGGACCAACTACAATGAGCAGTTCTTC
TRBV4-2,NA,TRBJ2-3,NA,CASSQGQATTDTQYF,TGTGCCAGCAGCCAAGGCCAGGCTACCACAGATACGCAGTATTTT
TRBV29-1,NA,TRBJ1-2,NA,CSVELGYTF,TGCAGCGTTGAATTAGGTTACACCTTC
TRBV2,NA,TRBJ1-1,NA,CASRAQGRNTEAFF,TGTGCCAGCAGGGCACAGGGAAGGAACACTGAAGCTTTCTTT
TRBV15,NA,TRBJ2-2,NA,CATSSRGDRSRGGELFF,TGTGCCACCAGCTCGAGGGGGGACCGCTCCCGGGGCGGGGAGCTGTTTTTT
TRBV10-2,few,TRBJ2-1,NA,CASSEGGAVVDEQFF,TGCGCCAGCAGCGAGGGGGGGGCTGTAGTCGATGAGCAGTTCTTC
TRBV20-1,NA,TRBJ2-3,NA,CSARDWGSTDTQYF,TGCAGTGCTAGAGATTGGGGGAGCACAGATACGCAGTATTTT
TRBV27,few,TRBJ2-1,TRBD2,CASSAGTSGADEQFF,TGTGCCAGCAGTGCGGGGACTAGCGGAGCGGATGAGCAGTTCTTC
TRBV20-1,few,TRBJ2-3,NA,CSARLDTGSLTDTQYF,TGCAGTGCTAGACTTGATACGGGATCGCTCACAGATACGCAGTATTTT
TRBV10-3,NA,TRBJ2-3,TRBD1,CATSQGASTDTQYF,TGTGCCACGTCACAGGGGGCCAGCACAGATACGCAGTATTTT
TRBV24-1,NA,TRBJ2-7,NA,CATSDPGGPDSYEQYF,TGTGCCACCAGTGACCCTGGGGGTCCGGACTCCTACGAGCAGTACTTC